The clone carrying this T cell receptor beta chain came up a few times. These data originate in a study of post-analysis software for immune sequencing data. cDNA libraries of TCR beta carried unique molecular identifiers. TCRdb re-analysed the PCR reads in MiXCR, keeping a single row per CDR3 protein. Of roughly 580,000 distinct CDR3 sequences detected, around 44% appear once; the ten largest clones hold roughly 1.8%. Sequencing was carried out using blood. The TCR originated in a girl aged 10 to 17 with multiple sclerosis.

CDR3 coding DNA: TGTGCCAGCAGTTTAGGAACAGGGAGAGGCAATCAGCCCCAGCATTTT. Residues: CASSLGTGRGNQPQHF. The genes are TRBV12-3 or TRBV12-4 and TRBJ1-5, with D possibly TRBD1 on 6 matching bases. V was cut by 1 base and J by 2 bases, with 12 bases left in between. CDR3 length: 16 amino acids.